This T cell receptor beta chain originates from a study of blood T cell repertoires in COVID-19. V lost 3 bases and J 0 bases, leaving 27 bases between the germline ends. The CDR3 runs to 21 residues. The germline V gene has CDR1 LNHDA and CDR2 SQIVND (reference sequence). This clone has just one count. Assay used: immunoSEQ multiplex PCR; TCRdb lists only in-frame clones, some missing. Counted here are 230,000 or so clones, about 88% occurring once; the ten biggest clones make up roughly 2%. This receptor was identified in a man aged 40-49 years with active or convalescent COVID-19. Specimen: peripheral blood. V gene TRBV19 combines with J gene TRBJ2-1; a weak D match, TRBD1 (6 bases). The CDR3 nucleotides read TGTGCCAGTAGTATGCTCATGGGGGCACTAGATGATGATTACTCCTACAATGAGCAGTTCTTC. Its protein product is CASSMLMGALDDDYSYNEQFF.